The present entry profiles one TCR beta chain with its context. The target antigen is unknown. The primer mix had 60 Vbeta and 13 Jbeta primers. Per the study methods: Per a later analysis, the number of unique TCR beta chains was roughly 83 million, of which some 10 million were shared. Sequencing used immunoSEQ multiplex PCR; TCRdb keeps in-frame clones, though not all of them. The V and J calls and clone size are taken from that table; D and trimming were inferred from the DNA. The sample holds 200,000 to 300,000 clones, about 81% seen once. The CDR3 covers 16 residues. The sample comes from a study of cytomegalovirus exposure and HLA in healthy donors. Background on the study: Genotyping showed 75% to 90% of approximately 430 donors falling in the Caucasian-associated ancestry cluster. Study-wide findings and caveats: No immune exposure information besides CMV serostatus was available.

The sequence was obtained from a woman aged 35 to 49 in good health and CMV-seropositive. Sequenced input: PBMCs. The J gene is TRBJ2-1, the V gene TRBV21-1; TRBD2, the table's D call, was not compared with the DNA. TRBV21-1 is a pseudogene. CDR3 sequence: CASSKGPSSRGNEQFF. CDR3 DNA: TGTGCCAGCAGCAAAGGCCCTAGCTCACGCGGAAATGAGCAGTTCTTC.